These 18 T cell receptor beta chains were all obtained from the same sample, sequenced in a study of CD8 T cells in ankylosing spondylitis. Study-wide findings and caveats: Characteristic, it appeared, of ankylosing spondylitis blood was a TCR beta motif of several highly homologous variants.

These receptors are not linked to any known antigen. One entry per CDR3 protein, called by TCRdb with MiXCR from the 5' RACE reads. Of about 840,000 distinct CDR3 sequences listed, about 11% are singletons. The specimen was blood, either unsorted or a sorted T cell fraction (not recorded which). The receptor set was obtained from a male donor with ankylosing spondylitis.

The CDR3 is CASSLGAGRGGEKLFF. The CDR3 nucleotides are TGTGCCAGCAGTTTAGGGGCGGGCAGGGGAGGTGAAAAACTGTTTTTT. This chain connects TRBV28 to TRBJ1-4; maybe TRBD1 (6 bases). Germline assignment: CDR1 MDHEN and CDR2 SYDVKM. Trimming shortened V by 2 bases and J by 7 bases, and 17 bases separated the two germline ends. There are 16 residues in the CDR3.

A few counts support this clonotype. The rearrangement joins TRBV27 to TRBJ2-2; 11 positions agree with TRBD2. V lost 1 base and J lost 6; bases outside the gene matches: 7. This CDR3 is 17 amino acids long. The germline CDR1 and CDR2 sequences are MNHEY and SMNVEV (reference sequence). The CDR3 coding sequence is TGTGCCAGCAGTTTATTAAGTTTAGCGGGAGGGGCCGGGGAGCTGTTTTTT. It codes for CASSLLSLAGGAGELFF.

The V gene is TRBV5-1, the J gene TRBJ2-3, with a tentative D call TRBD2 (5 bases). V was shortened by 4 bases and J by 6 bases, with 18 bases between the two germline ends. Per germline, CDR1 SGHRS and CDR2 YFSETQ. This CDR3 is 15 amino acids long. The CDR3 is CASSPGGGVGDTQYF. The DNA of the CDR3 is TGCGCCAGCAGCCCCGGAGGCGGAGTGGGGGATACGCAGTATTTT.

This sequence joins TRBV20-1 and TRBJ1-2; tentatively, D is TRBD1 (6 bases). This CDR3 is built from 14 residues. V lost 5 bases and J lost 7, with 20 bases in between. Germline V gene lookup returns CDR1 DFQATT and CDR2 SNEGSKA (reference sequence). The CDR3 sequence is CSAPPWVGAGGYTF. CDR3 in DNA: TGCAGTGCTCCCCCCTGGGTGGGGGCGGGTGGCTACACCTTC.

This rearrangement joins TRBV10-3 to TRBJ1-1, with 8 bases aligning to TRBD1. Germline V gene data show CDR1 as ENHRY and CDR2 as SYGVKD. The CDR3 has 14 amino acids. The V segment lost 4 bases and the J segment 3 bases; nucleotides outside the gene matches: 4. CDR3 amino acids: CAISGAGGDTEAFF. The CDR3 nucleotides are TGTGCCATCAGTGGAGCAGGGGGCGACACTGAAGCTTTCTTT.

The J gene is TRBJ1-2, the V gene TRBV12-3 or TRBV12-4, with TRBD1 identical over 11 bases. With V trimmed by 5 bases and J by 3 bases, 5 bases remained unmatched. The CDR3 is 15 residues long. CDR3 protein: CASSVDRGRDYGYTF. CDR3 nucleotide sequence: TGTGCCAGCAGTGTGGACAGGGGGCGCGACTATGGCTACACCTTC.

This clonotype was detected many times. The chain carries TRBV18 and TRBJ2-7; 7 nucleotides agree with TRBD1. Germline V CDR1 and CDR2: KGHSH, LQKENI. The CDR3 covers 14 residues. Losses at the gene ends were 3 bases for V and 6 bases for J; bases not matched to a gene: 8. The CDR3 region has the DNA TGTGCCAGCTCACCTATCCGGGACAGCGGCGAGCAGTACTTC. Amino acids: CASSPIRDSGEQYF. Full variable domain (missing parts from reference TRBV18 and TRBJ2-7): NAGVMQNPRHLVRRRGQEARLRCSPMKGHSHVYWYRQLPEEGLKFMVYLQKENIIDESGMPKERFSAEFPKEGPSILRIQQVVRGDSAAYFCASSPIRDSGEQYFGPGTRLTVT.

The V call is TRBV28, the J call TRBJ2-5; 9 bases agree with TRBD2. With V trimmed by 6 bases and J by 4 bases, 0 bases remained unmatched. The length of the CDR3 is 12 residues. CDR1 is MDHEN and CDR2 is SYDVKM in the germline V gene. CDR3 sequence: CASRLAGETQYF. The CDR3 bases are TGTGCCAGCAGACTAGCGGGAGAGACCCAGTACTTC. Based on the CDR3 plus reference TRBV28 and TRBJ2-5, the full variable domain is DVKVTQSSRYLVKRTGEKVFLECVQDMDHENMFWYRQDPGLGLRLIYFSYDVKMKEKGDIPEGYSVSREKKERFSLILESASTNQTSMYLCASRLAGETQYFGPGTRLLVL.

This chain connects TRBV7-2 to TRBJ2-1; D might be TRBD1 (6 bases). V was cut by 0 bases and J by 0 bases, with 12 bases left in between. CDR3 length: 17 amino acids. Germline CDR1 and CDR2: SGHTA and FQGNSA. DNA for the CDR3: TGTGCCAGCAGCTTAGCAGGGGGTACCGCCTCCTACAATGAGCAGTTCTTC. It yields the protein CASSLAGGTASYNEQFF. The variable domain in full, with the rest retrieved from reference TRBV7-2 and TRBJ2-1, is GAGVSQSPSNKVTEKGKDVELRCDPISGHTALYWYRQSLGQGLEFLIYFQGNSAPDKSGLPSDRFSAERTGGSVSTLTIQRTQQEDSAVYLCASSLAGGTASYNEQFFGPGTRLTVL.

This clonotype was counted between two and nine times. The J gene is TRBJ2-1, the V gene TRBV30; no definite D call. The ends were cut back, 0 bases at V and 3 bases at J, with 9 bases in the middle. Per the germline V gene, CDR1 is GTSNPN and CDR2 is SVGIG (reference sequence). The CDR3 is 14 residues long. In DNA, the CDR3 is TGTGCCTGGAGTGTTCGTGCCGGCTACAATGAGCAGTTCTTC. Amino acids: CAWSVRAGYNEQFF.

The DNA of the CDR3 is TGTGCCAGCAGTGGACAGGGAGGTCTGGCCAAAAACATTCAGTACTTC. Translated, it gives CASSGQGGLAKNIQYF. This chain uses TRBV6-1 with TRBJ2-4; D may be TRBD1 (7 bases). The CDR3 loop spans 16 amino acids. Germline assignment: CDR1 MNHNS and CDR2 SASEGT. Trimming took off 4 bases at V and 1 base at J, with 14 bases between the two ends.

This sequence joins TRBV21-1 and TRBJ2-5; the DNA was not compared with TRBD1, the D call given in the table. TRBV21-1 is listed as a pseudogene. The CDR3 is made up of 15 amino acids. The CDR3 bases are TGTGCCAGCAGCCACAATGGGGGAAGGAAAGAGACCCAGTACTTC. Translating it yields CASSHNGGRKETQYF.

This clonotype was counted at least ten times. This chain connects TRBV20-1 to TRBJ2-1; 7 bases line up with TRBD1. V trimming: 0 bases; J trimming: 9 bases; junction bases outside the gene matches: 5. The CDR3 has 13 residues. Looked up from germline, CDR1 is DFQATT and CDR2 is SNEGSKA (reference sequence). The DNA for the CDR3 is TGCAGTGCTAGAGACCCAGACAGGGTTGAGCAGTTCTTC. Translation gives CSARDPDRVEQFF.

This clonotype came up a few times. CDR3 DNA: TGCAGTGCCCGAGGACTAGCGGGAGGGAGCAATACGCAGTATTTT. It translates to CSARGLAGGSNTQYF. The chain recombines TRBV20-1 with TRBJ2-3; TRBD2 matches at 15 bases. The V gene's germline CDR1 is DFQATT and CDR2 SNEGSKA (reference sequence). CDR3 length equals 15 residues. Trimming removed 6 bases from V and 7 bases from J; junction bases left unmatched: 8.

This clonotype turned up a few times. V usage is TRBV5-1 and J usage is TRBJ2-1; D may be TRBD2 (6 bases). CDR3 length: 17 amino acids. V dropped 4 bases and J dropped 4 bases, with 21 bases sitting between them. Germline V CDR1 and CDR2: SGHRS, YFSETQ. The CDR3 reads CASSLLPLAGSYNEQFF. CDR3 nucleotides: TGCGCCAGCAGCCTACTCCCTCTAGCCGGGAGTTACAATGAGCAGTTCTTC.

This CDR3 is CASSSQGRTNTEAFF. CDR3 sequence (DNA): TGCGCCAGCAGCTCCCAGGGGCGGACGAACACTGAAGCTTTCTTT. The V gene is TRBV5-1, the J gene TRBJ1-1, with D possibly matching TRBD1 (6 bases). Trimming removed 3 bases at V and 1 base at J, with 13 bases between. The CDR3 runs to 15 residues. CDR1 and CDR2 from the germline V gene are SGHRS and YFSETQ.

This clonotype came up a few times. This chain links TRBV28 with TRBJ2-5; 9 bases are shared with TRBD1. Trimming at V came to 2 bases and at J to 5 bases, leaving 15 bases not matched to a gene. The CDR3 loop spans 18 amino acids. Germline V gives CDR1 MDHEN, CDR2 SYDVKM. The CDR3 is CASSLITGGDLHSETQYF. The CDR3 coding sequence is TGTGCCAGCAGTTTAATTACAGGGGGCGATCTGCATTCGGAGACCCAGTACTTC.

There are a few counts of this clonotype. V usage is TRBV29-1 and J usage is TRBJ2-1, with 10 bases lining up with TRBD1. Germline CDR1 is SQVTM and CDR2 is ANQGSEA. CDR3 length equals 12 residues. V shed 8 bases, J shed 6 bases, and the junction held 4 bases outside the gene matches. The CDR3 reads CSSRDRGNEQFF. The DNA of the CDR3 is TGCAGCTCCCGGGACAGGGGCAATGAGCAGTTCTTC.